Below are 17 T cell receptor beta chains sequenced from a single sample in a study of blood T cell repertoires in COVID-19. Generated by immunoSEQ multiplex PCR, the TCRdb table keeps only in-frame clones and is missing some. The sample lists 150,000 or so clones; roughly three quarters were seen once. Sample: peripheral blood. Source of these receptors: a woman aged 65 to 85 with acute or convalescent COVID-19.

The genes are TRBV5-6 and TRBJ1-2, with 8 positions matching TRBD1. The CDR3 runs to 14 residues. Trimming removed 4 bases from V and 2 bases from J; junction bases left unmatched: 4. Germline V gives CDR1 SGHDT, CDR2 YYEEEE. CDR3 DNA sequence: TGTGCCAGCAGCGGGACAGGACGAAACTATGGCTACACCTTC. Protein sequence: CASSGTGRNYGYTF.

The V gene is TRBV9, the J gene TRBJ2-3, with a tentative D call TRBD1 (6 bases). Germline V lookup: CDR1 SGDLS, CDR2 YYNGEE. Trimming removed 1 base from V and 1 base from J, with 10 bases in between. The CDR3 runs 15 residues. The CDR3 DNA reads as TGTGCCAGCAGCGTATCTGGGGGCGGCACAGATACGCAGTATTTT. This sequence encodes CASSVSGGGTDTQYF.

The V gene is TRBV11-2, the J gene TRBJ2-3; 14 bases align to TRBD2. The germline V gene has CDR1 SGHAT and CDR2 FQNNGV. The CDR3 contains 18 residues. V was pared by 4 bases and J by 0 bases, with 6 bases of the junction left unmatched. The CDR3, as DNA: TGTGCCAGCAGCTCGGGACTAGCGGGGGTTTCTAGCACAGATACGCAGTATTTT. Protein: CASSSGLAGVSSTDTQYF. Full variable domain (outside the CDR3, taken from reference TRBV11-2 and TRBJ2-3): EAGVAQSPRYKIIEKRQSVAFWCNPISGHATLYWYQQILGQGPKLLIQFQNNGVVDDSQLPKDRFSAERLKGVDSTLKIQPAKLEDSAVYLCASSSGLAGVSSTDTQYFGPGTRLTVL.

The gene calls are TRBV4-1 and TRBJ2-1, with D maybe TRBD1 (6 bases). The CDR3 covers 16 residues. V was clipped by 0 bases and J by 9 bases, with 18 bases between them. Germline loops: CDR1 MGHRA, CDR2 YSYEKL. CDR3 in amino acids: CASSQEGMGSRGEQFF. The DNA of the CDR3 is TGCGCCAGCAGCCAAGAGGGAATGGGTAGCAGGGGTGAGCAGTTCTTC.

The chain links TRBV5-1 to TRBJ1-4; D may be TRBD1 (5 bases). CDR1 is SGHRS, CDR2 YFSETQ, per germline. V was trimmed by 4 bases and J by 1 base, leaving 14 bases between them. This CDR3 spans 16 amino acids. The CDR3, as DNA: TGCGCCAGCAGCGTGGGGCTCACTAGAACTAATGAAAAACTGTTTTTT. Translated: CASSVGLTRTNEKLFF.

The chain uses TRBV6-1 and TRBJ1-5, with unresolved D. V lost 3 bases and J 7 bases, leaving 13 bases between the germline ends. Germline-derived CDR1 and CDR2 are MNHNS and SASEGT. CDR3 size: 14 residues. CDR3 coding DNA: TGTGCCAGCAGTGAGACATCCCACCGCCAGCCCCAGCATTTT. Translation gives CASSETSHRQPQHF.

CDR3 coding DNA: TGTGCCAGCAGCTTGGCGTACAACCCCTACGAGCAGTACTTC. Protein: CASSLAYNPYEQYF. This rearrangement joins TRBV5-6 to TRBJ2-7; D unclear. V lost 0 bases to trimming and J lost 2 bases, with 9 bases between them. The CDR3 runs to 14 residues. The germline CDR1 and CDR2 sequences are SGHDT and YYEEEE.

Note on this clone: Other DNA sequences in this specimen translate into the identical CDR3. The chain has TRBV5-4 and TRBJ1-2; D is possibly TRBD1 (6 bases). Germline-derived CDR1 and CDR2 are SGHNT and YYREEE (reference sequence). Trimming took off 0 bases at V and 3 bases at J, with 9 bases between the two ends. The CDR3 covers 14 residues. CDR3 loop: CASSLAAGDYGYTF. CDR3 sequence (DNA): TGTGCCAGCAGCTTGGCAGCAGGGGACTATGGCTACACCTTC.

V is TRBV30 and J is TRBJ2-7, with 12 bases that match TRBD2. The germline gives CDR1 GTSNPN, CDR2 SVGIG (reference sequence). The ends lost 4 bases at V and 1 base at J; junction bases unmatched: 8. The length of the CDR3 is 16 residues. As DNA, the CDR3 is TGTGCCTGGAACACGGCGACTAGCGGGAGATCCTACGAGCAGTACTTC. Residues: CAWNTATSGRSYEQYF.

This clone was counted a single time. Other nucleotide sequences from this sample produce the same CDR3. The rearrangement links TRBV6-5 to TRBJ1-1; no clear D gene. Germline V gene sequence: CDR1 MNHEY, CDR2 SVGAGI. The CDR3 totals 13 residues. With 4 bases removed from V and 3 bases from J, the gap between germline ends came to 9 bases. The chain's CDR3 is CASSSGVYTEAFF. The CDR3, as DNA: TGTGCCAGCAGTTCCGGGGTGTACACTGAAGCTTTCTTT.

The rearrangement uses TRBV9 and TRBJ2-7; D may be TRBD1 (6 bases). The length of the CDR3 is 13 residues. The germline V and J ends were trimmed by 0 bases and 2 bases, with 6 bases remaining between them. Germline V gives CDR1 SGDLS, CDR2 YYNGEE. Here the CDR3 reads CASSVGTAYEQYF. DNA for the CDR3: TGTGCCAGCAGCGTAGGGACAGCCTACGAGCAGTACTTC.

The V call is TRBV12-3 or TRBV12-4, the J call TRBJ2-1; D possibly corresponds to TRBD1 (6 bases). The CDR3 sequence is 12 residues long. V lost 3 bases and J lost 13, with 13 bases in between. CDR3 protein: CASSFGDRFQFF. DNA of the CDR3: TGTGCCAGCAGTTTCGGTGACAGGTTTCAGTTCTTC.

The gene calls are TRBV19 and TRBJ2-3; D possibly corresponds to TRBD2 (6 bases). The germline V gene encodes CDR1 LNHDA and CDR2 SQIVND (reference sequence). This CDR3 is built from 16 residues. Trimming removed 3 bases from V and 2 bases from J, with 15 bases in between. CDR3: CASSIQPGTLTDTQYF. The CDR3 DNA reads TGTGCCAGTAGTATCCAACCCGGGACTCTCACAGATACGCAGTATTTT.

This clone appeared a few times. The V call is TRBV4-2, the J call TRBJ2-2; TRBD2 is a possible D gene (6 bases). The CDR3 spans 15 residues. Trimming shortened V by 5 bases and J by 7 bases, and 17 bases separated the two germline ends. Germline lookup yields CDR1 LGHNA and CDR2 YNFKEQ. DNA of the CDR3: TGTGCCAGCAGCTATGATACCACCGGGGGCGGGGAGCTGTTTTTT. It codes for CASSYDTTGGGELFF.

V gene TRBV9 combines with J gene TRBJ2-1, with D perhaps matching TRBD2 (6 bases). V shed 4 bases and J shed 7 bases, with 12 bases lying between them. This CDR3 spans 13 amino acids. Germline-derived CDR1 and CDR2 are SGDLS and YYNGEE. Here the CDR3 reads CASSRESGNEQFF. Written as DNA, the CDR3 is TGTGCCAGCAGCCGGGAGTCGGGGAATGAGCAGTTCTTC.

This clone showed up just once. The V gene is TRBV14, the J gene TRBJ1-1, with unresolved D. The V gene lost 0 bases and the J gene lost 5 bases, with 13 bases spanning the gap. The CDR3 runs to 15 residues. CDR1 and CDR2 (germline): SGHDN, FVKESK. This chain's CDR3 is CASSQEFNFGTEAFF. The CDR3 DNA is TGTGCCAGCAGCCAAGAATTCAACTTCGGTACTGAAGCTTTCTTT. The full variable domain, its missing parts supplied by reference TRBV14 and TRBJ1-1, is EAGVTQFPSHSVIEKGQTVTLRCDPISGHDNLYWYRRVMGKEIKFLLHFVKESKQDESGMPNNRFLAERTGGTYSTLKVQPAELEDSGVYFCASSQEFNFGTEAFFGQGTRLTVV.

V gene TRBV7-8 combines with J gene TRBJ1-1, with TRBD1 matching over 7 bases. J was trimmed by 2 bases and V by 1 base; bases with no gene match: 7. Germline lookup yields CDR1 SGHVS and CDR2 FQNEAQ. The length of the CDR3 is 16 residues. The CDR3, as DNA: TGTGCCAGCAGCTTAGGTAGCAGGGGGTACAACACTGAAGCTTTCTTT. Translation: CASSLGSRGYNTEAFF.